This T cell receptor (beta chain) stems from a study of shared clonotypes between healthy human individuals. Overall study: For every donor, three CD4 naive, three CD4 memory, two CD8 naive and one CD8 memory plates were used. Study-level results: Memory subsets generally showed smaller estimated richness than naive subsets did.

Donors were healthy HIV-negative adults without recently reported acute infections or vaccinations. Of note for this clone: What it recognizes is unknown.

The CDR3 consists of 15 residues. V was clipped by 0 bases and J by 0 bases, with 6 bases between them. The germline gives CDR1 SGHVS, CDR2 FQNEAQ. Assay used: immunoSEQ multiplex PCR; TCRdb lists only in-frame clones, some missing. Counted here are approximately 530,000 clones, approximately 94% occurring once; the ten biggest clones make up approximately 0.067%. Sequenced sample: naive CD4+ T cells sorted from blood. The subset denotes: CD45RA+ positively selected. The sequence was obtained from a woman younger than 45 in good health. This chain uses TRBV7-8 with TRBJ1-3, with no clear D. The CDR3: CASSLARHSGNTIYF. As DNA, the CDR3 is TGTGCCAGCAGCTTAGCGCGCCACTCTGGAAACACCATATATTTT.